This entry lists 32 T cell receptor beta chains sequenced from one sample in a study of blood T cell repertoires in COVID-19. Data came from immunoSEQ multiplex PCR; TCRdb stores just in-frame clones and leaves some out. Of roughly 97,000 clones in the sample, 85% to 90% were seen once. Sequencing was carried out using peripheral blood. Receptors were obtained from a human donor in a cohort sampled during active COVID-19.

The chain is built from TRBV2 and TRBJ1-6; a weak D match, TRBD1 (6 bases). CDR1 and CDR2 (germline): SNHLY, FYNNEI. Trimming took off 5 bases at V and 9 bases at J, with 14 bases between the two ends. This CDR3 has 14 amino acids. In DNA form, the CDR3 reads TGTGCCAGCAGTAACAGGGTATTGTCTTCACCCCTCCACTTT. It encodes CASSNRVLSSPLHF.

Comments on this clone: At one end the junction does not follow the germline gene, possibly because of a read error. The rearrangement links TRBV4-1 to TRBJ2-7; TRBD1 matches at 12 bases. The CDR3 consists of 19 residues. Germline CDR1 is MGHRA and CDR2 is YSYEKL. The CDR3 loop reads CARSQGGDRGPRYSYEQYF. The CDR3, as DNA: TGCGCCCGCAGCCAGGGGGGGGACAGGGGGCCTCGATACTCCTACGAGCAGTACTTC.

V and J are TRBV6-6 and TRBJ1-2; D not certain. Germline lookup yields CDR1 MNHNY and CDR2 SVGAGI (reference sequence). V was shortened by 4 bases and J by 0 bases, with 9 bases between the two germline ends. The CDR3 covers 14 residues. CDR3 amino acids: CASSSLHTNYGYTF. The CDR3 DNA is TGTGCCAGCAGTTCCCTGCACACTAACTATGGCTACACCTTC.

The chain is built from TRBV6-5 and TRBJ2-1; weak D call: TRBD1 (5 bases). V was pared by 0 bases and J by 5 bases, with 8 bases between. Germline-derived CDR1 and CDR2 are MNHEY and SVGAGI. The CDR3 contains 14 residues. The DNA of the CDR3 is TGTGCCAGCAGTTACTCCTCAGGGAACAATGAGCAGTTCTTC. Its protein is CASSYSSGNNEQFF.

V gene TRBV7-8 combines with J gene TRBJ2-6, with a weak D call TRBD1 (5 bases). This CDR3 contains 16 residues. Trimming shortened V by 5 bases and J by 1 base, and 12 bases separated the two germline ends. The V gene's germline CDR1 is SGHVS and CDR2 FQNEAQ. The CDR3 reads CASSLLQGSGANVLTF. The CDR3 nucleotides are TGTGCCAGCAGCCTCCTGCAGGGTTCTGGGGCCAACGTCCTGACTTTC.

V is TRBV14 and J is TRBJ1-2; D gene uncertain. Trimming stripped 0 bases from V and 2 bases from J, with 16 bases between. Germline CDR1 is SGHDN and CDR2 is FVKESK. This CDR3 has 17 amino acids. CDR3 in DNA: TGTGCCAGCAGCCAAGAGTGGAGAACGGCCGAAAACTATGGCTACACCTTC. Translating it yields CASSQEWRTAENYGYTF.

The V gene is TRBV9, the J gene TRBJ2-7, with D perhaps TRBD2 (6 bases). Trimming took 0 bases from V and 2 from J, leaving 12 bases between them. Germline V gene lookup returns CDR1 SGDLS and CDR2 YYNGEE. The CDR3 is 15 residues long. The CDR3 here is CASSVGGGNTYEQYF. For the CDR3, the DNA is TGTGCCAGCAGCGTAGGGGGCGGGAACACCTACGAGCAGTACTTC.

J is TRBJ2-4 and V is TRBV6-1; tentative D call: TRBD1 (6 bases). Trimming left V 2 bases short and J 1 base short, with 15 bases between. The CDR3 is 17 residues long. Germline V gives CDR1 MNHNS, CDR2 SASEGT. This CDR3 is CASSERRQDNAKNIQYF. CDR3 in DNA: TGTGCCAGCAGTGAAAGAAGACAGGACAACGCCAAAAACATTCAGTACTTC.

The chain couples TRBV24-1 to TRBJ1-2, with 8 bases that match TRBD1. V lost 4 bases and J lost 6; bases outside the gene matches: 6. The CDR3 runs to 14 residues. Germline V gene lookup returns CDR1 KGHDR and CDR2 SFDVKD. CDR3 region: CATSDPDRAHGYTF. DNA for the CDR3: TGTGCCACCAGTGACCCGGACAGGGCCCATGGCTACACCTTC.

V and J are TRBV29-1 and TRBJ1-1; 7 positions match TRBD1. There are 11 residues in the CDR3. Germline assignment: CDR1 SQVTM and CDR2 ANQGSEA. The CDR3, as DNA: TGCAGTGGCAGGGGGAATACTGAAGCTTTCTTT. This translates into CSGRGNTEAFF. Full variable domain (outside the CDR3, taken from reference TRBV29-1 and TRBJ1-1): SAVISQKPSRDICQRGTSLTIQCQVDSQVTMMFWYRQQPGQSLTLIATANQGSEATYESGFVIDKFPISRPNLTFSTLTVSNMSPEDSSIYLCSGRGNTEAFFGQGTRLTVV.

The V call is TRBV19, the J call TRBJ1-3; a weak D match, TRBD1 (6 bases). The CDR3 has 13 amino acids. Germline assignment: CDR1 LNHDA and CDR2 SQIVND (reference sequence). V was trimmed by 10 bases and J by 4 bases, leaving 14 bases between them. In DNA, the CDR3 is TGTGCCACCAGCCCCGGGACAGGAAACACCATATATTTT. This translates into CATSPGTGNTIYF.

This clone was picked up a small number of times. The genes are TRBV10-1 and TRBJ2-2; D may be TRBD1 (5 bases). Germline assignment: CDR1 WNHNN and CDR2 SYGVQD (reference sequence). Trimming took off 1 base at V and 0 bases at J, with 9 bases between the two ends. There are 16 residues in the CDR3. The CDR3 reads CASSEFSTANTGELFF. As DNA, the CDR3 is TGCGCCAGCAGTGAGTTCTCGACAGCGAACACCGGGGAGCTGTTTTTT.

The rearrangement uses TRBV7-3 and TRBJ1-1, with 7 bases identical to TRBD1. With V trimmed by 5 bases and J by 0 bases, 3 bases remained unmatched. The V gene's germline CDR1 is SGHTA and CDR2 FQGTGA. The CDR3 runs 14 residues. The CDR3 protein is CASSLGGLNTEAFF. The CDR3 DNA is TGTGCCAGCAGCCTAGGGGGCTTGAACACTGAAGCTTTCTTT.

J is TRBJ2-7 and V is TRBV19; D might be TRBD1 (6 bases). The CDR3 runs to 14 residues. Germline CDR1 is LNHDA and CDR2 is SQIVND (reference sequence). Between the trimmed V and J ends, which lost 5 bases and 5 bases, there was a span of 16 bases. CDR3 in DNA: TGTGCCAGTAGTTATACAGGGTTCCAAGACGAGCAGTACTTC. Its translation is CASSYTGFQDEQYF.

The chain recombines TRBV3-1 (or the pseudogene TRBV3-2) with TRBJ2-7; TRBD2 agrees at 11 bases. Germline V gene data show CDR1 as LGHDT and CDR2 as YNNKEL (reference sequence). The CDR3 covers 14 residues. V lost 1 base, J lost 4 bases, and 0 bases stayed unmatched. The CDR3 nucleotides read TGTGCCAGCAGCCAAGGGACTAGCGGGTACGAGCAGTACTTC. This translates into CASSQGTSGYEQYF.

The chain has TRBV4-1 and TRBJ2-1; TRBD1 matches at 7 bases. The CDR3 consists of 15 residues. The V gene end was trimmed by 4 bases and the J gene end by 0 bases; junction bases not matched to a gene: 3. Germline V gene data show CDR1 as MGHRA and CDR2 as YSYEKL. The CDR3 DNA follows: TGCGCCAGCAGCCCTTCAGGGGGCTCCTACAATGAGCAGTTCTTC. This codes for CASSPSGGSYNEQFF.

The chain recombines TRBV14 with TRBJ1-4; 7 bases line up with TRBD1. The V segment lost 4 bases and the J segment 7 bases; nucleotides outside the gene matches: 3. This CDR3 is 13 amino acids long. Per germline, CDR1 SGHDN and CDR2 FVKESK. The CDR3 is CASSRDRVEKLFF. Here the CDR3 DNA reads TGTGCCAGCAGCCGCGACAGGGTTGAAAAACTGTTTTTT.

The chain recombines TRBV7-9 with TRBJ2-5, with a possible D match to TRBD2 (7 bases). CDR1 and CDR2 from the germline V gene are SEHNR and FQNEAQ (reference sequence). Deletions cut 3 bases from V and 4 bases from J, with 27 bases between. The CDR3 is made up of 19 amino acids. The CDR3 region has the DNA TGTGCCAGCAGCTTTGGCTGGACGGGAAGGGGAGGGGGACCAGAGACCCAGTACTTC. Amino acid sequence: CASSFGWTGRGGGPETQYF.

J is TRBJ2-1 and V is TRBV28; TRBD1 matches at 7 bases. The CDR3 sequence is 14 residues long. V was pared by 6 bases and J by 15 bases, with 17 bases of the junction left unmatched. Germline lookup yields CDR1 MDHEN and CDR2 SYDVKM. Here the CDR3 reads CASSTRTGRRWAFF. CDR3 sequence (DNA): TGTGCCAGCAGCACCCGGACAGGCCGCAGATGGGCGTTCTTC.

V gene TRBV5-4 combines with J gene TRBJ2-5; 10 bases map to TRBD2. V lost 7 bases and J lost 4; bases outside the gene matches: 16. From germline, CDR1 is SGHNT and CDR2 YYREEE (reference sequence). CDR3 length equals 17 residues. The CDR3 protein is CASGAEELAGEGETQYF. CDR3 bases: TGTGCCAGCGGAGCGGAGGAGCTAGCGGGAGAAGGAGAGACCCAGTACTTC.

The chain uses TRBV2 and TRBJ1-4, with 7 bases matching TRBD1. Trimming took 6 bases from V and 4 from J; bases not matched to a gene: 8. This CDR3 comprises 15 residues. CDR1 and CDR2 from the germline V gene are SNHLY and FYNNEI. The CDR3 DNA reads TGTGCCAGCAGACGGGACAGTCCATATAATGAAAAACTGTTTTTT. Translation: CASRRDSPYNEKLFF.

CDR3 residues: CASSFYRGLSSYNEQFF. Written as DNA, the CDR3 is TGTGCCAGCAGCTTCTACAGGGGGCTGAGCTCCTACAATGAGCAGTTCTTC. The gene calls are TRBV7-2 and TRBJ2-1; 9 bases are shared with TRBD1. The V gene's germline CDR1 is SGHTA and CDR2 FQGNSA. V lost 3 bases to trimming and J lost 0 bases; unmatched junction nucleotides: 6. The CDR3 is 17 residues long.

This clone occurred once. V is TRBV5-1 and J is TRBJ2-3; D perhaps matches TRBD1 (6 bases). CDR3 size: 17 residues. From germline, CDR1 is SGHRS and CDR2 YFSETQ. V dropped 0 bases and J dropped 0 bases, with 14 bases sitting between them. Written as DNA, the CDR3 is TGCGCCAGCAGCTTGGGAGGGACAAAGTTTAGCACAGATACGCAGTATTTT. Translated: CASSLGGTKFSTDTQYF.

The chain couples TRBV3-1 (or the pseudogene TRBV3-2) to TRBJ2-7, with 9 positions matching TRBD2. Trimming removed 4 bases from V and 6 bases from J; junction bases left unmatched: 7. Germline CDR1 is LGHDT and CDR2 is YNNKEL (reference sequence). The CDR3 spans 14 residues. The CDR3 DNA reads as TGTGCCAGCAGCCCCTGGGGTAGCGGGAGCGAGCAGTACTTC. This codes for CASSPWGSGSEQYF.

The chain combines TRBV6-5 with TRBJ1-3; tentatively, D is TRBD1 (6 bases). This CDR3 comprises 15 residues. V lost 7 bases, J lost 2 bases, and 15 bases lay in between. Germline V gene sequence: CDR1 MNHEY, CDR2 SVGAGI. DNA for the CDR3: TGTGCCAGCACACAACAGGGAGTCCCTGGAAACACCATATATTTT. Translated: CASTQQGVPGNTIYF.

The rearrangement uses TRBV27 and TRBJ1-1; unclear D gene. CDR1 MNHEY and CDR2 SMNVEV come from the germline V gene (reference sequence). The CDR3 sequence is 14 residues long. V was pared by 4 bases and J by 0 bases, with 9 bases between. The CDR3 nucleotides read TGTGCCAGCAGTTCCCTACCCATGAACACTGAAGCTTTCTTT. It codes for CASSSLPMNTEAFF.

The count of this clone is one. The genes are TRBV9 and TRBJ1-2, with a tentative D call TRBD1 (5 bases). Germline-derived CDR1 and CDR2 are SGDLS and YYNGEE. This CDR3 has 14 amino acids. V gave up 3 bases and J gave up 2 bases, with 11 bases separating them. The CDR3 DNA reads TGTGCCAGCAGCGCCGGGGGAGGGAACTATGGCTACACCTTC. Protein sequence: CASSAGGGNYGYTF.

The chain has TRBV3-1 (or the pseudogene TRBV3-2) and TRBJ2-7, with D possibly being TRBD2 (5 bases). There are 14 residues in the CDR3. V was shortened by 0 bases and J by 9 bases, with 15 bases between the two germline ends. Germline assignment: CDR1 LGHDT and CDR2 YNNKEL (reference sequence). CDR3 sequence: CASSQDTDPRVQYF. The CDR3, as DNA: TGTGCCAGCAGCCAAGACACAGACCCGAGGGTGCAGTACTTC.

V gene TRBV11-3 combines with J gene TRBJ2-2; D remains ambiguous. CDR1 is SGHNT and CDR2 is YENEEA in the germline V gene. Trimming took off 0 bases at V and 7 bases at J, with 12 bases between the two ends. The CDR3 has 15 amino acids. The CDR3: CASSLELRPFGELFF. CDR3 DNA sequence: TGTGCCAGCAGCTTAGAACTCAGGCCATTCGGGGAGCTGTTTTTT.

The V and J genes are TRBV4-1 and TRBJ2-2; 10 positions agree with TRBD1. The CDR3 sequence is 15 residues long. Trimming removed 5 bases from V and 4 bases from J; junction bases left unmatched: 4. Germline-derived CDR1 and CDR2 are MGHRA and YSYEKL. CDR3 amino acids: CASSFRDRGTGELFF. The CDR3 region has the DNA TGCGCCAGCAGCTTCCGGGACAGGGGCACCGGGGAGCTGTTTTTT.

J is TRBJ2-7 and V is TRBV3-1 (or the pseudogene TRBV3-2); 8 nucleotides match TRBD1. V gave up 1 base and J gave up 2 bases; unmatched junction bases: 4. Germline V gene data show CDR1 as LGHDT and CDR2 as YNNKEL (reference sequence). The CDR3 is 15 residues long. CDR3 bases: TGTGCCAGCAGCCAAGGGACAGGGTCGCCCTACGAGCAGTACTTC. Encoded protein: CASSQGTGSPYEQYF.

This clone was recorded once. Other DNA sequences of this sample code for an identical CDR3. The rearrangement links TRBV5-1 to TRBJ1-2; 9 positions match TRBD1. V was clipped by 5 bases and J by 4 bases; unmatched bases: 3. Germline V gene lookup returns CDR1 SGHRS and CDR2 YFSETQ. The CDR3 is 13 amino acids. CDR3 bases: TGCGCCAGCAGTTCGGGACAGGGCTATGGCTACACCTTC. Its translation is CASSSGQGYGYTF.